Listed here are 21 T cell receptor beta chains from one sample, sequenced in a study of T cells in localized non-small cell lung cancer. The assay was immunoSEQ multiplex PCR, and TCRdb's table has in-frame clones only and misses some. Of some 36,000 clones listed, 86% were seen once; the top ten hold less than 6.5%. The specimen was peripheral blood mononuclear cells, collected before any cancer treatment. All receptors come from a male donor older than 55 with stage II lung adenocarcinoma.

V is TRBV18 and J is TRBJ2-7, with 7 bases matching TRBD1. This CDR3 contains 12 residues. V lost 3 bases to trimming and J lost 12 bases; unmatched junction nucleotides: 8. The germline V gene has CDR1 KGHSH and CDR2 LQKENI. Written as DNA, the CDR3 is TGTGCCAGCTCACCGGGGGACAGCCAGGCGTACTTC. The encoded protein is CASSPGDSQAYF.

This chain joins TRBV18 and TRBJ2-2; 7 positions agree with TRBD1. CDR1 is KGHSH and CDR2 is LQKENI in the germline V gene. V shed 6 bases and J 0 bases; nucleotides not matched to a gene: 4. The CDR3 loop spans 15 amino acids. CDR3 amino acids: CASSLGQTNTGELFF. The CDR3 DNA is TGTGCCAGCTCCCTGGGACAGACGAACACCGGGGAGCTGTTTTTT.

The V and J genes are TRBV11-2 and TRBJ1-1; tentative D call: TRBD1 (5 bases). Trimming pared 4 bases from V and 0 bases from J, leaving 9 bases between. This CDR3 contains 14 residues. Germline loops: CDR1 SGHAT, CDR2 FQNNGV. The DNA of the CDR3 is TGTGCCAGCAGCTCGGACACATTGAACACTGAAGCTTTCTTT. Protein product: CASSSDTLNTEAFF.

This rearrangement joins TRBV28 to TRBJ1-6; TRBD1 matches 9 bases. CDR1 is MDHEN and CDR2 is SYDVKM in the germline V gene. The CDR3 sequence is 13 residues long. V shed 7 bases, J shed 10 bases, and the junction held 5 bases outside the gene matches. The chain's CDR3 is CASMGQGKSPLHF. CDR3 DNA sequence: TGTGCCAGCATGGGACAGGGAAAATCACCCCTCCACTTT.

V and J are TRBV5-4 and TRBJ1-1, with a tentative D call TRBD1 (6 bases). This CDR3 is 13 amino acids long. V gave up 1 base and J gave up 4 bases, with 8 bases separating them. CDR1 and CDR2 (germline): SGHNT, YYREEE (reference sequence). The CDR3 sequence: CASSLKGGTEAFF. The CDR3 DNA reads as TGTGCCAGCAGCTTGAAGGGGGGCACTGAAGCTTTCTTT.

The V gene is TRBV2, the J gene TRBJ1-1; possibly TRBD1 for D (6 bases). Germline CDR1 reads SNHLY; CDR2 reads FYNNEI. The CDR3 is made up of 13 amino acids. The germline V and J ends were trimmed by 4 bases and 11 bases, with 17 bases remaining between them. The CDR3 coding sequence is TGTGCCAGCAGTGCGGTGGGGGAAGGGGGTGCTTTCTTT. Translating gives CASSAVGEGGAFF.

Within the sample, this clone is medium-sized. The chain uses TRBV7-2 and TRBJ1-2; unclear D gene. The CDR3 totals 13 residues. V was cut by 3 bases and J by 8 bases, with 13 bases left in between. Germline CDR1 reads SGHTA; CDR2 reads FQGNSA. The CDR3 DNA sequence: TGTGCCAGCAGCTTTACCCCCCTGGGGGGCTACACCTTC. It codes for CASSFTPLGGYTF.

The chain carries TRBV18 and TRBJ1-1, with unresolved D. V was cut by 5 bases and J by 6 bases, with 13 bases left in between. From germline, CDR1 is KGHSH and CDR2 LQKENI. The CDR3 is 13 amino acids. The chain's CDR3 is CASSTNAGPEAFF. For the CDR3, the DNA is TGTGCCAGCTCAACGAACGCGGGTCCTGAAGCTTTCTTT. Variable domain in full (rest from reference TRBV18 and TRBJ1-1): NAGVMQNPRHLVRRRGQEARLRCSPMKGHSHVYWYRQLPEEGLKFMVYLQKENIIDESGMPKERFSAEFPKEGPSILRIQQVVRGDSAAYFCASSTNAGPEAFFGQGTRLTVV.

The rearrangement uses TRBV19 and TRBJ2-2, with 7 bases that match TRBD2. Looked up from germline, CDR1 is LNHDA and CDR2 is SQIVND (reference sequence). The CDR3 length is 15 residues. Trimming cost V 5 bases and J 5 bases; bases outside gene matches: 8. CDR3 DNA: TGTGCCAGTAGTTACTCATATAGCGGGACCGGGGAGCTGTTTTTT. This encodes CASSYSYSGTGELFF.

The V gene is TRBV19, the J gene TRBJ2-3, with 10 bases lining up with TRBD2. CDR1 is LNHDA and CDR2 is SQIVND in the germline V gene (reference sequence). This CDR3 has 14 residues. V was clipped by 5 bases and J by 8 bases; unmatched bases: 7. The CDR3 DNA is TGTGCCAGTAGTTCGCTAGCGGGAGTTCTTACGCAGTATTTT. Amino acids: CASSSLAGVLTQYF.

The rearrangement joins TRBV29-1 to TRBJ2-1, with a possible D match to TRBD1 (6 bases). This CDR3 is 15 amino acids long. The germline V gene has CDR1 SQVTM and CDR2 ANQGSEA. Trimming took off 5 bases at V and 0 bases at J, with 14 bases between the two ends. The CDR3 here is CSVQMRGSSYNEQFF. The DNA of the CDR3 is TGCAGCGTTCAGATGAGGGGGAGCTCCTACAATGAGCAGTTCTTC.

This chain links TRBV6-1 with TRBJ2-7, with 9 bases that match TRBD1. The J segment lost 1 base and the V segment lost 6 bases, leaving 4 bases of the junction unmatched. The V gene's germline CDR1 is MNHNS and CDR2 SASEGT. The CDR3 length is 14 residues. This CDR3 is CASSSGQGSYEQYF. The CDR3 coding sequence is TGTGCCAGCAGCTCGGGACAGGGATCCTACGAGCAGTACTTC.

The chain has TRBV9 and TRBJ1-2, with D possibly matching TRBD1 (5 bases). Trimming took 0 bases from V and 5 from J, leaving 14 bases between them. CDR1 SGDLS and CDR2 YYNGEE come from the germline V gene. The CDR3 loop spans 15 amino acids. The CDR3 nucleotides read TGTGCCAGCAGCGTAGCCATTCAGGGTCCGTATGGCTACACCTTC. Translated, it gives CASSVAIQGPYGYTF. Filled out from reference TRBV9 and TRBJ1-2, the complete variable domain reads DSGVTQTPKHLITATGQRVTLRCSPRSGDLSVYWYQQSLDQGLQFLIQYYNGEERAKGNILERFSAQQFPDLHSELNLSSLELGDSALYFCASSVAIQGPYGYTFGSGTRLTVV.

V and J are TRBV18 and TRBJ2-1, with D unresolved. V lost 2 bases, J lost 8 bases, and 13 bases lay in between. CDR1 KGHSH and CDR2 LQKENI come from the germline V gene. The CDR3 length is 14 residues. The CDR3 sequence is CASSPRDSTDEQFF. CDR3 nucleotides: TGTGCCAGCTCACCAAGAGACTCTACCGATGAGCAGTTCTTC. Complete variable domain (other parts from reference TRBV18 and TRBJ2-1): NAGVMQNPRHLVRRRGQEARLRCSPMKGHSHVYWYRQLPEEGLKFMVYLQKENIIDESGMPKERFSAEFPKEGPSILRIQQVVRGDSAAYFCASSPRDSTDEQFFGPGTRLTVL.

This clone was found once. V gene TRBV11-2 combines with J gene TRBJ1-1, with D unclear. The CDR3 loop spans 11 amino acids. V was trimmed by 3 bases and J by 4 bases, leaving 3 bases between them. CDR1 SGHAT and CDR2 FQNNGV come from the germline V gene. DNA of the CDR3: TGTGCCAGCAGCTTTATCACTGAAGCTTTCTTT. This sequence encodes CASSFITEAFF. The entire variable domain, with the rest obtained from reference TRBV11-2 and TRBJ1-1, is as follows: EAGVAQSPRYKIIEKRQSVAFWCNPISGHATLYWYQQILGQGPKLLIQFQNNGVVDDSQLPKDRFSAERLKGVDSTLKIQPAKLEDSAVYLCASSFITEAFFGQGTRLTVV.

J is TRBJ1-2 and V is TRBV7-9; D not certain. Germline loops: CDR1 SEHNR, CDR2 FQNEAQ (reference sequence). CDR3 size: 13 residues. The ends were cut back, 2 bases at V and 6 bases at J, with 10 bases in the middle. The CDR3 DNA follows: TGTGCCAGCAGCTTAAGCTATCGAAATGGCTACACCTTC. This gives the protein CASSLSYRNGYTF. Based on the CDR3 plus reference TRBV7-9 and TRBJ1-2, the full variable domain is DTGVSQNPRHKITKRGQNVTFRCDPISEHNRLYWYRQTLGQGPEFLTYFQNEAQLEKSRLLSDRFSAERPKGSFSTLEIQRTEQGDSAMYLCASSLSYRNGYTFGSGTRLTVV.

V and J are TRBV10-1 and TRBJ2-7, with D possibly matching TRBD1 (5 bases). Trimming shortened V by 0 bases and J by 5 bases, and 14 bases separated the two germline ends. The V gene's germline CDR1 is WNHNN and CDR2 SYGVQD (reference sequence). This CDR3 is built from 15 residues. CDR3 amino acids: CASSESLGLVHEQYF. Here the CDR3 DNA reads TGCGCCAGCAGTGAGTCTCTGGGGCTAGTTCACGAGCAGTACTTC.

In its sample, this clone was seen once. The chain is built from TRBV10-3 and TRBJ2-3, with 8 bases that match TRBD2. V gave up 10 bases and J gave up 4 bases; unmatched junction bases: 13. The CDR3 is 15 residues long. Germline CDR1 is ENHRY and CDR2 is SYGVKD. The CDR3 DNA sequence: TGTGCCACCCAACTAGCGGAGCCCGCCCCAGATACGCAGTATTTT. It yields the protein CATQLAEPAPDTQYF.

The CDR3, as DNA: TGTGCCAGCAGCTCCGGGACAGAGATGGACTACACCTTC. Protein sequence: CASSSGTEMDYTF. The chain links TRBV28 to TRBJ1-2; TRBD1 matches at 7 bases. CDR3 size: 13 residues. The V and J ends lost 6 bases and 10 bases, in that order; junction bases with no gene match: 11. Germline CDR1 reads MDHEN; CDR2 reads SYDVKM.

V gene TRBV7-2 combines with J gene TRBJ2-7; 7 bases match TRBD2. Germline values: CDR1 SGHTA, CDR2 FQGNSA. V lost 2 bases and J lost 7; bases outside the gene matches: 8. The CDR3 contains 14 residues. CDR3 nucleotide sequence: TGTGCCAGCAGCTTATGGGCTAGCGGAGGGGAGCAGTACTTC. Its protein product is CASSLWASGGEQYF.

This chain joins TRBV5-1 and TRBJ2-7; D unresolved. Deletions cut 1 base from V and 7 bases from J, with 12 bases between. Germline CDR1 is SGHRS and CDR2 is YFSETQ. The CDR3 spans 13 residues. The CDR3 spells CASSLTGLGEQYF. The CDR3 nucleotides are TGCGCCAGCAGCTTGACGGGCCTAGGAGAGCAGTACTTC.